Listed below are T cell receptor beta chains from one sample, sequenced in a study of somatic mutations in cytotoxic T cells in rheumatoid arthritis. TCRdb's table, derived via immunoSEQ multiplex PCR, lists solely in-frame clones and lacks some. This table has approximately 14,000 clones, over 80% appearing once. Sequencing was performed on CD4+ T cells sorted from blood. The receptors here all came from a man between 65 and 85 years old with rheumatoid arthritis. The CDR3 runs from the conserved cysteine through the conserved F or W. A D gene is named only where the DNA matches it firmly. Expanded clones get a size class; other rows say once, few or many, or leave the size out.

>TRBJ1-5|-|TRBV6-6|-
TGTGCCAGCAGTTCCGAGTATAGCAATCAGCCCCAGCATTTT
CASSSEYSNQPQHF
>TRBJ1-3|TRBD1|TRBV28|once
TGTGCCAGCAGCTTTAACAGGGGTCGGAACACCATATATTTT
CASSFNRGRNTIYF
>TRBJ2-2|TRBD1|TRBV11-3|-
TGTGCCAGCAGCCCGCGCCCGACAGGGCCCGGCGCCGGGGAGCTGTTTTTT
CASSPRPTGPGAGELFF
>TRBJ1-3|-|TRBV4-1|-
TGCGCCAGCAGCCAAGATGATCGGCAGGGGTTTAACACCATATATTTT
CASSQDDRQGFNTIYF
>TRBJ1-1|TRBD1|TRBV6-1|-
TGTGCCAGCAGAAACAGGGGAGCTTTCTTT
CASRNRGAFF
>TRBJ1-4|-|TRBV19|-
TGTGCCAGTAACCTCCTGGCGGCAACTAATGAAAAACTGTTTTTT
CASNLLAATNEKLFF
>TRBJ1-3|-|TRBV5-1|-
TGCGCCAGCAGCTTGTTGGGGGCGACTGGAAACACCATATATTTT
CASSLLGATGNTIYF
>TRBJ2-7|-|TRBV5-1|-
TGCGCCAGCAGCCTTGGGGGGTACGAGCAGTACTTC
CASSLGGYEQYF
>TRBJ2-7|TRBD1|TRBV28|-
TGTGCCAGCACCTCGGGACAGGCAACCTACGAGCAGTACTTC
CASTSGQATYEQYF
>TRBJ2-3|TRBD2|TRBV10-3|-
TGTGCCATCAGTGATCACGGACTAGCGGGGGGTGTTTCAGATACGCAGTATTTT
CAISDHGLAGGVSDTQYF
>TRBJ1-2|TRBD1|TRBV6-1|-
TGTGCCAGCAGTGCGTATCAGGGGGCCGGCTATGGCTACACCTTC
CASSAYQGAGYGYTF
>TRBJ2-7|TRBD1|TRBV10-3|-
TGTGCCATCAGAAGACAGGGCGGTGGCTACGAGCAGTACTTC
CAIRRQGGGYEQYF
>TRBJ1-1|TRBD1|TRBV6-1|once
TGTGCCAGCATGGACAGGGGGCGGTCGACTGAAGCTTTCTTT
CASMDRGRSTEAFF
>TRBJ2-2|-|TRBV5-1|-
TGCGCCAGCAGCCCGCAGGCGATGACCGGGGAGCTGTTTTTT
CASSPQAMTGELFF
>TRBJ1-3|-|TRBV7-6|-
TGTGCCAGCAGCTTAGGGCCAGTCTCTGGAAACACCATATATTTT
CASSLGPVSGNTIYF
>TRBJ2-2|-|TRBV5-1|-
TGCGCCAGCAGCTTGGCAGTTGCCGGGGAGCTGTTTTTT
CASSLAVAGELFF
>TRBJ2-7|-|TRBV10-3|-
TGTGCCATCAGCAGGGACTCCTACGAGCAGTACTTC
CAISRDSYEQYF
>TRBJ1-3|TRBD1|TRBV28|-
TGTGCCAGCAGTTCGCGAAGGGGGCGAAACACCATATATTTT
CASSSRRGRNTIYF
>TRBJ1-1|TRBD1|TRBV28|-
TGTGCCACCACACCAGGGGGCCGTACCACTGAAGCTTTCTTT
CATTPGGRTTEAFF
>TRBJ1-2|-|TRBV28|-
TGTGCCAGCAGCCTGAGGACTAACTATGGCTACACCTTC
CASSLRTNYGYTF
>TRBJ2-7|TRBD2|TRBV28|-
TGTGCCAGCAGCAAGACTAGCGGGAGCTACGAGCAGTACTTC
CASSKTSGSYEQYF
>TRBJ1-1|-|TRBV7-9|-
TGTGCCAGCAGCTCCTCCGGTGCTCGGACTGAAGCTTTCTTT
CASSSSGARTEAFF
>TRBJ1-2|-|TRBV28|once
TGTGCCAGCAGTTTAATGGCCTATGGCTACACCTTC
CASSLMAYGYTF
>TRBJ2-7|TRBD2|TRBV30|-
TGTGCCTGGAGAGGGACTAGCGGGAGGGCCCGTAGGTACGAGCAGTACTTC
CAWRGTSGRARRYEQYF
>TRBJ2-6|-|TRBV27|once
TGTGCCAGCAGTTTAAACAGGGGGGGGACTGGGGCCAACGTCCTGACTTTC
CASSLNRGGTGANVLTF
>TRBJ2-5|TRBD2|TRBV5-1|-
TGCGCCAGCAGCTTGTTCGGTGGGTCTAGCGGGGTCCTAGGGACCCAGTACTTC
CASSLFGGSSGVLGTQYF